The TCR beta chain under discussion was sequenced for a study of T cell responses to AZD1222 COVID-19 vaccine. General study findings and limits: Repertoires were sampled only after the peak T cell response. Vaccination with two AZD1222 doses was followed by a rise in Spike-specific TCR breadth and depth.

Germline loops: CDR1 LGHNA, CDR2 YNFKEQ. V lost 1 base, J lost 7 bases, and 7 bases lay in between. The CDR3 is 13 amino acids. A word on this clone: Antigen specificity is unknown.

Assay used: immunoSEQ multiplex PCR; TCRdb lists only in-frame clones, some missing. The sample yields 130,000 to 150,000 clones, around 90% seen once. The chain has TRBV4-2 and TRBJ1-4; D possibly corresponds to TRBD1 (6 bases). The sample consisted of peripheral blood, taken on day 0 of AZD1222 vaccination. This sequence was found in an adult in good health. CDR3 region: CASSQVRGEKLFF. The DNA for the CDR3 is TGTGCCAGCAGCCAAGTCAGGGGTGAAAAACTGTTTTTT.